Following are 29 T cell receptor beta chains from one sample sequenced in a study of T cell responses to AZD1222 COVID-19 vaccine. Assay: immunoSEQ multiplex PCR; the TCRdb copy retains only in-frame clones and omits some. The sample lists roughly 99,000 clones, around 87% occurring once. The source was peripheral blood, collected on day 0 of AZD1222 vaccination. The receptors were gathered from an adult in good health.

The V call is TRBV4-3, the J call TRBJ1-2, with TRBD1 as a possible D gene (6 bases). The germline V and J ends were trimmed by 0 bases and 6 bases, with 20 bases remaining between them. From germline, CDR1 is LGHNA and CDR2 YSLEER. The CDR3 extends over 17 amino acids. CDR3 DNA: TGCGCCAGCAGCCAAGATCTTTCCGGGACAAGGACCGATGGCTACACCTTC. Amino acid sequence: CASSQDLSGTRTDGYTF.

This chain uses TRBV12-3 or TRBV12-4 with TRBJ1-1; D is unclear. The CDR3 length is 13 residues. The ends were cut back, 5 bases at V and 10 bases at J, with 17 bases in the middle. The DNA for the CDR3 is TGTGCCAGCAGTCCAGAAAGCAGGTCTTCAGCTTTCTTT. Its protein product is CASSPESRSSAFF.

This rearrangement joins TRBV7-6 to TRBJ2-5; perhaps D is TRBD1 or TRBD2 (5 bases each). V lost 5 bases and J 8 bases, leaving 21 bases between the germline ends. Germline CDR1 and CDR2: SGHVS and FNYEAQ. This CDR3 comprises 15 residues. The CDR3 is CASSRGTAPEDTQYF. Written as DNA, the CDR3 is TGTGCCAGCAGCCGAGGGACCGCACCTGAGGATACCCAGTACTTC.

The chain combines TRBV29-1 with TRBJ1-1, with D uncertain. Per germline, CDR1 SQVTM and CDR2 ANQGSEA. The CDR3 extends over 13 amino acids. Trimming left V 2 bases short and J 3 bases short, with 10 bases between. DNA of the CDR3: TGCAGCGTTGAAAGGGATGTGGACACTGAAGCTTTCTTT. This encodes CSVERDVDTEAFF.

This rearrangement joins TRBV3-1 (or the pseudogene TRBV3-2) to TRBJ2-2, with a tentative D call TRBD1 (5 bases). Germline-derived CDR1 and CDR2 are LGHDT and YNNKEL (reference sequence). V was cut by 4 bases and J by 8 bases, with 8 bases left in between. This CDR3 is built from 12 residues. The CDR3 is CASSRDRGELFF. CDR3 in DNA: TGTGCCAGCAGCCGAGACAGAGGGGAGCTGTTTTTT.

Here the CDR3 DNA reads TGCAGCGTTGCAGGTCAGGAGATTAGCTCTGGGGCCAACGTCCTGACTTTC. It codes for CSVAGQEISSGANVLTF. This chain uses TRBV29-1 with TRBJ2-6, with D unclear. Deletions cut 4 bases from V and 0 bases from J, with 16 bases between. The CDR3 totals 17 residues. CDR1 SQVTM and CDR2 ANQGSEA come from the germline V gene. Supplemented by reference TRBV29-1 and TRBJ2-6, the full variable domain reads SAVISQKPSRDICQRGTSLTIQCQVDSQVTMMFWYRQQPGQSLTLIATANQGSEATYESGFVIDKFPISRPNLTFSTLTVSNMSPEDSSIYLCSVAGQEISSGANVLTFGAGSRLTVL.

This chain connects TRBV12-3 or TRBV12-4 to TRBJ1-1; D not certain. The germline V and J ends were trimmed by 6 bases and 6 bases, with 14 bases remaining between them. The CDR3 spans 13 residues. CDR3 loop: CASSISSGSEAFF. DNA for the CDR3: TGTGCCAGCAGCATTTCGAGTGGGTCTGAAGCTTTCTTT.

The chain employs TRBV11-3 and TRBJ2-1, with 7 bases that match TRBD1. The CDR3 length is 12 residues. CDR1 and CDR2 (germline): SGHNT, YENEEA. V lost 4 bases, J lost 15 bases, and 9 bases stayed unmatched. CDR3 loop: CASSSLQGWVFF. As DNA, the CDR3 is TGTGCCAGCAGCTCTTTACAGGGGTGGGTGTTCTTC.

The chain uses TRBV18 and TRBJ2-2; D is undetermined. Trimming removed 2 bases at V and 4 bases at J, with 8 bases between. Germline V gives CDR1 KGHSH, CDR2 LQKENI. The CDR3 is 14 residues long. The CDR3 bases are TGTGCCAGCTCACCAGAGGTAGCCACCGGGGAGCTGTTTTTT. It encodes CASSPEVATGELFF.

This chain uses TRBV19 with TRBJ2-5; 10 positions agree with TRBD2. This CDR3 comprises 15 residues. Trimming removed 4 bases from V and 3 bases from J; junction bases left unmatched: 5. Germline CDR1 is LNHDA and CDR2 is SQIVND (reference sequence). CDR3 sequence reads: CASSTHTSGEETQYF. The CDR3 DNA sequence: TGTGCCAGTAGTACCCACACTAGCGGGGAAGAGACCCAGTACTTC.

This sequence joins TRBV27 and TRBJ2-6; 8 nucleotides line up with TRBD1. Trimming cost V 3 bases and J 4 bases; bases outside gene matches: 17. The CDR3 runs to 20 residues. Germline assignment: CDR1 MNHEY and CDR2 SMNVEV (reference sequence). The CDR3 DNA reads TGTGCCAGCAGTTTTCGGATGAGCGGACAGGGACTTTCAGGGGCCAACGTCCTGACTTTC. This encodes CASSFRMSGQGLSGANVLTF.

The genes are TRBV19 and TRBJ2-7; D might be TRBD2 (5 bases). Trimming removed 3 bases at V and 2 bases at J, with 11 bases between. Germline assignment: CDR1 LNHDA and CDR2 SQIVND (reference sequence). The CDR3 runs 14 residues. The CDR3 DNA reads TGTGCCAGTAGTATGGGCAGCGGAACCTACGAGCAGTACTTC. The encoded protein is CASSMGSGTYEQYF.

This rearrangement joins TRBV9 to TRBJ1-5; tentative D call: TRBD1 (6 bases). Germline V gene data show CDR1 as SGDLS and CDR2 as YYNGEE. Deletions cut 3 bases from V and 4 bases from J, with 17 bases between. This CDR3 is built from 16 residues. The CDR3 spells CASSASGGGFNQPQHF. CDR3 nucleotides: TGTGCCAGCAGCGCCAGCGGAGGGGGGTTTAATCAGCCCCAGCATTTT.

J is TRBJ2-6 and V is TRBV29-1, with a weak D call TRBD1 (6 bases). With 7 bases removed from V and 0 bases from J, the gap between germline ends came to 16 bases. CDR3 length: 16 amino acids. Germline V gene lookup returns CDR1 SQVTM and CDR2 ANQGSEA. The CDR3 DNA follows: TGCAGCGCTTCCCGGGACACAGACTCTGGGGCCAACGTCCTGACTTTC. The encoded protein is CSASRDTDSGANVLTF.

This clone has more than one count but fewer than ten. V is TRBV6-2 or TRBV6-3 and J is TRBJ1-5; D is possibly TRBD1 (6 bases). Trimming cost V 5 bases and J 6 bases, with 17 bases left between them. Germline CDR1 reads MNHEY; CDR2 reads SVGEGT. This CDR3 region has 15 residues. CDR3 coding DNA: TGTGCCAGCAGTAACGGAGGGGGGCTTGGTCAGCCCCAGCATTTT. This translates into CASSNGGGLGQPQHF.

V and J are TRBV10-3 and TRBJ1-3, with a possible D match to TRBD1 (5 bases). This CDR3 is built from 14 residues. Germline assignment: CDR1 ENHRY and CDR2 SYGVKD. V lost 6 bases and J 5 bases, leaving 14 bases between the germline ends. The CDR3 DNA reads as TGTGCCATCAGCGGGACCGCGCAAAGAAACACCATATATTTT. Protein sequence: CAISGTAQRNTIYF.

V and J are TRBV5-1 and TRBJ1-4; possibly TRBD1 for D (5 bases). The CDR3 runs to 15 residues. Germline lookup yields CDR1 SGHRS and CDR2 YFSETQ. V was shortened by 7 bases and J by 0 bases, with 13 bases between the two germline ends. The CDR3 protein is CASGLSGATNEKLFF. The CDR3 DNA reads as TGCGCCAGCGGTTTGTCGGGGGCAACTAATGAAAAACTGTTTTTT. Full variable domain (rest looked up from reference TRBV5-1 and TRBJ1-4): KAGVTQTPRYLIKTRGQQVTLSCSPISGHRSVSWYQQTPGQGLQFLFEYFSETQRNKGNFPGRFSGRQFSNSRSEMNVSTLELGDSALYLCASGLSGATNEKLFFGSGTQLSVL.

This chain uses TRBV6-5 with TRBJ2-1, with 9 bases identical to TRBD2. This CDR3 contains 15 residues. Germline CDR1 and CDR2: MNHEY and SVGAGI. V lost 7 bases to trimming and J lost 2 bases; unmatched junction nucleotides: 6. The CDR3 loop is CASTPSGGTYNEQFF. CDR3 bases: TGTGCCAGCACCCCGAGCGGGGGGACCTACAATGAGCAGTTCTTC.

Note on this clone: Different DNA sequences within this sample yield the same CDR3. The CDR3 loop is CASSPQGWQPQHF. The CDR3 DNA sequence: TGTGCCAGCAGTCCACAGGGTTGGCAGCCCCAGCATTTT. The rearrangement joins TRBV6-5 to TRBJ1-5; D is possibly TRBD1 (6 bases). Germline assignment: CDR1 MNHEY and CDR2 SVGAGI. This CDR3 comprises 13 residues. V was trimmed by 5 bases and J by 7 bases, leaving 12 bases between them.

This CDR3 reads CASSPATGIPGELFF. The CDR3 nucleotides read TGTGCCAGCAGCCCGGCGACAGGGATCCCCGGGGAGCTGTTTTTT. V and J are TRBV4-2 and TRBJ2-2, with 7 nucleotides matching TRBD1. Germline loops: CDR1 LGHNA, CDR2 YNFKEQ. The CDR3 contains 15 residues. The ends lost 4 bases at V and 6 bases at J; junction bases unmatched: 8.

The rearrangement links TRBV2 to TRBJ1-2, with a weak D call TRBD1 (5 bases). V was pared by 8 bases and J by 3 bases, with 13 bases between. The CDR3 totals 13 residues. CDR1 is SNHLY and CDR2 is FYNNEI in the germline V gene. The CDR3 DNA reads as TGTGCCAGCGTCCCAGGGAGGGACTATGGCTACACCTTC. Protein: CASVPGRDYGYTF.

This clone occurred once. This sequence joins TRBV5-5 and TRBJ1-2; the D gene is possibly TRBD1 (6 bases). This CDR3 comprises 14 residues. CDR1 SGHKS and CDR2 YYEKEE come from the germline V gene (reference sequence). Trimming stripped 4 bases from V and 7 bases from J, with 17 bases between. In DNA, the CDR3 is TGTGCCAGCAGCCCTGGGCTGACAGGTCTTGGCTACACCTTC. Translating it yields CASSPGLTGLGYTF.

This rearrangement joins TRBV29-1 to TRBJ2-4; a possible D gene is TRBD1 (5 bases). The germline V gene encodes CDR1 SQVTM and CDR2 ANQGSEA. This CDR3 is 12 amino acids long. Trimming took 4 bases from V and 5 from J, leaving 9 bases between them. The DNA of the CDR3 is TGCAGCGTTGGCCAGGGCGAAAACATTCAGTACTTC. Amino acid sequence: CSVGQGENIQYF.

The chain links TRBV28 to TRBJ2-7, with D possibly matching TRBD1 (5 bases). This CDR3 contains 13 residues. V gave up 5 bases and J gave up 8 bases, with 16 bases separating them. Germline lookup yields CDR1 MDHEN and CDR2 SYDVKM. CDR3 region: CASSKLPQGQQYF. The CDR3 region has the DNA TGTGCCAGCAGTAAGCTCCCCCAGGGTCAGCAGTACTTC.

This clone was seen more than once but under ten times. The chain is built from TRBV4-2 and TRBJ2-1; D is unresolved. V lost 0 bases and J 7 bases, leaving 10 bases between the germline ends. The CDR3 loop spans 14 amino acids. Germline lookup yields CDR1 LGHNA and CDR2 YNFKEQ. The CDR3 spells CASSQEEELNEQFF. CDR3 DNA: TGTGCCAGCAGCCAAGAAGAAGAGCTGAATGAGCAGTTCTTC.

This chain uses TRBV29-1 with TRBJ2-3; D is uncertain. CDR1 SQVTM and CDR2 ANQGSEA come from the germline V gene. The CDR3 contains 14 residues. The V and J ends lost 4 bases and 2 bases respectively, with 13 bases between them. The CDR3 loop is CSVGAGELTDTQYF. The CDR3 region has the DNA TGCAGCGTTGGAGCAGGAGAACTCACAGATACGCAGTATTTT.

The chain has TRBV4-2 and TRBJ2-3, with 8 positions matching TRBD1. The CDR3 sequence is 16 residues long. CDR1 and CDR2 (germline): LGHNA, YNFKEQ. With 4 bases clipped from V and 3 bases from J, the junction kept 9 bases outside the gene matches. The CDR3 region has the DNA TGTGCCAGCAGCCTCAGGACAGGGAGTGGGACAGATACGCAGTATTTT. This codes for CASSLRTGSGTDTQYF.

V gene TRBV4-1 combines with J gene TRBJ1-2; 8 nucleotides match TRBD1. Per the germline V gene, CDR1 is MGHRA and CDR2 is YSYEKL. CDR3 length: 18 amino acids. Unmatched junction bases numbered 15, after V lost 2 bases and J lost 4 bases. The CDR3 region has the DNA TGCGCCAGCAGCCAACGAATTGGCATGACAGGGGAATCCTATGGCTACACCTTC. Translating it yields CASSQRIGMTGESYGYTF.

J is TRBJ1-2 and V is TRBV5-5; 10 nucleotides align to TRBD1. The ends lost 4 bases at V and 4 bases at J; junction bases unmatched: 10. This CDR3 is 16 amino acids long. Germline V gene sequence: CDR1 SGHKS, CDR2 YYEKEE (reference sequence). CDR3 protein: CASSLGQGVRSYGYTF. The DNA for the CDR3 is TGTGCCAGCAGCCTAGGACAGGGGGTGAGATCCTATGGCTACACCTTC.